This TCR beta chain was retrieved from a study of T cell responses to AZD1222 COVID-19 vaccine. Study findings and constraints: The number of AZD1222 recipients seropositive at baseline was only five or six. Donors, mostly white British, included more females; clonal diversity was possibly underestimated.

Losses at the gene ends were 5 bases for V and 2 bases for J; bases not matched to a gene: 13. CDR3 size: 16 residues. Germline CDR1 and CDR2: GTSNPN and SVGIG (reference sequence). Sequencing used immunoSEQ multiplex PCR; TCRdb keeps in-frame clones, though not all of them. Altogether about 84,000 clones are present, 70% to 90% being singletons, with the ten largest covering around 10%. About this clone itself: Antigen specificity is unknown.

The V and J genes are TRBV30 and TRBJ2-3; 7 nucleotides match TRBD2. Sequencing was performed on peripheral blood, taken 28 days after the second AZD1222 dose. This clonotype was sampled from an adult who received the AZD1222 COVID-19 vaccine. CDR3 in DNA: TGTGCCTGGTGGGGGAAAGCGGGGCGAAACACAGATACGCAGTATTTT. This translates into CAWWGKAGRNTDTQYF.